This T cell receptor (beta chain) was identified during a study of cytomegalovirus exposure and HLA in healthy donors. Study-wide results and limits: Subsequent analysis showed first-cohort TCR clusters tending to co-occur in around 130 validation repertoires. Cytomegalovirus-associated TCR beta chains were listed, numbering 150 to 200.

For this clone: Its antigen remains unknown.

The germline V gene encodes CDR1 GTSNPN and CDR2 SVGIG (reference sequence). V gave up 2 bases and J gave up 1 base, with 14 bases separating them. The CDR3 is 15 amino acids. The repertoire was sequenced with immunoSEQ multiplex PCR; TCRdb's copy has only in-frame clones and lacks some. The sample records approximately 200,000 clones, about 86% being singletons. This chain connects TRBV30 to TRBJ1-1; unclear D gene. The sequenced sample was PBMCs. The source is a woman aged 18-35 years in good health and CMV-seronegative. The CDR3 nucleotides read TGTGCCTGGAGTACCGGGGTGAATCCGAACACTGAAGCTTTCTTT. It encodes CAWSTGVNPNTEAFF.